The 25 T cell receptor beta chains below all came from one sample that was sequenced in a study of T-cell memory formation after mild COVID-19. A single record per CDR3 protein comes from TCRdb applying MiXCR to the 5' RACE reads. The sample carries about 560,000 distinct CDR3 sequences, roughly 21% recorded once. Sequences were obtained from PBMCs or a T cell subset sorted from them (not recorded which). The receptors here all came from an adult woman who had mild COVID-19 (a few samples of this study predate the infection). Cell type and time point are not known.

J is TRBJ2-7 and V is TRBV7-9, with 10 bases aligning to TRBD2. CDR3 length: 15 amino acids. Trimming removed 5 bases from V and 3 bases from J; junction bases left unmatched: 7. In germline, CDR1 is SEHNR, CDR2 FQNEAQ (reference sequence). In DNA form, the CDR3 reads TGTGCCAGCAGCCCGGGACTAGCGTCGGGCTACGAGCAGTACTTC. Translating it yields CASSPGLASGYEQYF.

In its sample, this clonotype was seen many times. V is TRBV7-2 and J is TRBJ2-1; weak D call: TRBD2 (8 bases). The CDR3 is made up of 16 amino acids. Germline CDR1 and CDR2: SGHTA and FQGNSA. V was pared by 7 bases and J by 4 bases, with 20 bases between. The CDR3 loop is CASTQRGQGVYNEQFF. CDR3 nucleotide sequence: TGTGCCAGCACCCAGCGGGGGCAGGGGGTTTACAATGAGCAGTTCTTC.

This clonotype was recorded a few times. This chain's CDR3 is CSARKAGRSYEQYF. CDR3 nucleotides: TGCAGTGCTAGAAAAGCGGGAAGGTCCTACGAGCAGTACTTC. The chain links TRBV20-1 to TRBJ2-7, with TRBD2 matching over 7 bases. After removal of 2 bases from V and 1 base from J, the junction contained 5 bases not matched to a gene. This CDR3 region has 14 residues. Germline-derived CDR1 and CDR2 are DFQATT and SNEGSKA (reference sequence).

This sequence joins TRBV12-3 or TRBV12-4 and TRBJ2-3; D is ambiguous. Trimming cost V 8 bases and J 2 bases, with 20 bases left between them. This CDR3 contains 16 residues. Here the CDR3 reads CASPEGLTPTTDTQYF. CDR3 DNA: TGTGCCAGCCCCGAAGGTCTCACCCCTACCACAGATACGCAGTATTTT.

The rearrangement joins TRBV2 to TRBJ2-7; 7 bases are a match to TRBD2. From germline, CDR1 is SNHLY and CDR2 FYNNEI. CDR3 length: 16 residues. J lost 0 bases, V lost 6 bases, and 11 bases had no gene match. The CDR3 DNA is TGTGCCAGCAGCCGCCGGGGGACTACCGGCTCCTACGAGCAGTACTTC. Its translation is CASSRRGTTGSYEQYF. Combining the CDR3 with reference TRBV2 and TRBJ2-7 gives the whole variable domain EPEVTQTPSHQVTQMGQEVILRCVPISNHLYFYWYRQILGQKVEFLVSFYNNEISEKSEIFDDQFSVERPDGSNFTLKIRSTKLEDSAMYFCASSRRGTTGSYEQYFGPGTRLTVT.

This clonotype was counted only a few times. This chain joins TRBV30 and TRBJ2-7, with 7 bases that match TRBD1. CDR3 length: 14 amino acids. Germline V lookup: CDR1 GTSNPN, CDR2 SVGIG (reference sequence). J lost 5 bases, V lost 3 bases, and 10 bases had no gene match. Here the CDR3 reads CAWREGAQGDEQYF. The CDR3 DNA reads TGTGCCTGGAGAGAGGGGGCTCAAGGGGACGAGCAGTACTTC.

This clonotype was seen a single time. Because it lacks the conserved phenylalanine or tryptophan at the end, this CDR3 is likely a read error. The J gene is TRBJ2-7, the V gene TRBV15; 12 nucleotides align to TRBD1. The germline V gene has CDR1 LNHNV and CDR2 YYDKDF (reference sequence). CDR3 length: 16 amino acids. The junction had 10 bases not matched to a gene; V was cut back by 1 base and J by 9 bases. The CDR3 DNA reads as TGTGCCACCAGCAGAGGTCCGGGACAGGGGGCAGTCGGGCAGTACTTA. The encoded protein is CATSRGPGQGAVGQYL.

This clonotype was seen a handful of times. The CDR3 DNA is TGCAGTGCTAGAGAACTAGGCCGGCCAGATACGCAGTATTTT. Its translation is CSARELGRPDTQYF. The chain has TRBV20-1 and TRBJ2-3; tentatively, D is TRBD2 (5 bases). Trimming shortened V by 0 bases and J by 4 bases, and 11 bases separated the two germline ends. This CDR3 region has 14 residues. CDR1 and CDR2 from the germline V gene are DFQATT and SNEGSKA (reference sequence).

This clonotype has just a few counts. The CDR3 loop reads CASSQFGGGQDTQYF. The CDR3 DNA reads as TGCGCCAGCAGCCAATTCGGCGGGGGGCAAGATACGCAGTATTTT. The rearrangement joins TRBV4-1 to TRBJ2-3, with TRBD2 matching over 8 bases. This CDR3 contains 15 residues. In germline, CDR1 is MGHRA, CDR2 YSYEKL. V gave up 2 bases and J gave up 5 bases; unmatched junction bases: 6.

The sample holds a few counts of this clonotype. This sequence joins TRBV20-1 and TRBJ2-5; possible D gene TRBD1, 6 bases. The germline V and J ends were trimmed by 4 bases and 1 base, with 16 bases remaining between them. This CDR3 contains 15 residues. CDR1 and CDR2 (germline): DFQATT, SNEGSKA (reference sequence). The CDR3 bases are TGCAGTGCTACCCAAAGGACAGAGCGCCAAGAGACCCAGTACTTC. Protein sequence: CSATQRTERQETQYF.

The rearrangement joins TRBV7-2 to TRBJ2-1; D might be TRBD1 or TRBD2, each matching 6 bases. CDR3 size: 18 residues. Trimming shortened V by 1 base and J by 4 bases, and 20 bases separated the two germline ends. Germline V lookup: CDR1 SGHTA, CDR2 FQGNSA. This chain's CDR3 is CASSLVGRGATSYNEQFF. The CDR3 DNA sequence: TGTGCCAGCAGCTTAGTAGGTAGGGGGGCTACGTCGTACAATGAGCAGTTCTTC.

This chain uses TRBV10-3 with TRBJ2-7; 9 bases agree with TRBD1. CDR3 length equals 14 residues. V trimming: 10 bases; J trimming: 1 base; junction bases outside the gene matches: 8. Per the germline V gene, CDR1 is ENHRY and CDR2 is SYGVKD. This CDR3 reads CATRQGEISYEQYF. The CDR3 nucleotides are TGTGCCACTAGACAGGGGGAGATTTCCTACGAGCAGTACTTC.

This clonotype has just a few counts. The chain is built from TRBV25-1 and TRBJ1-1; TRBD1 is a possible D gene (6 bases). Looked up from germline, CDR1 is MGHDK and CDR2 is SYGVNS. V gave up 7 bases and J gave up 1 base, with 10 bases separating them. The CDR3 is 13 residues long. CDR3 loop: CASTKGGNTEAFF. The CDR3 nucleotides are TGTGCCAGCACAAAAGGGGGGAACACTGAAGCTTTCTTT.

In nucleotides, the CDR3 is TGCGCCAGCAGTAGCGAGGGGAATTCACCCCTCCACTTT. The encoded protein is CASSSEGNSPLHF. The V call is TRBV5-1, the J call TRBJ1-6; weak D call: TRBD1 (5 bases). Germline assignment: CDR1 SGHRS and CDR2 YFSETQ. Between the trimmed V and J ends, which lost 5 bases and 7 bases, there was a span of 10 bases. The CDR3 runs to 13 residues.

The gene calls are TRBV11-2 and TRBJ2-1, with a tentative D call TRBD1 (5 bases). In germline, CDR1 is SGHAT, CDR2 FQNNGV. V was shortened by 1 base and J by 8 bases, with 21 bases between the two germline ends. The length of the CDR3 is 17 residues. The CDR3 region has the DNA TGTGCCAGCAGCTTAGTTGGGTCAGGGTCATGGTTCGATGAGCAGTTCTTC. It specifies CASSLVGSGSWFDEQFF.

This clonotype was observed a few times. The rearrangement uses TRBV6-2 or TRBV6-3 and TRBJ2-3; D is ambiguous. Trimming took 6 bases from V and 3 from J, leaving 16 bases between them. This CDR3 is built from 15 residues. The germline V gene has CDR1 MNHEY and CDR2 SVGEGT. The CDR3 DNA sequence: TGTGCCAGCAGGGTCGCTAGACTTCGGACAGATACGCAGTATTTT. Translation: CASRVARLRTDTQYF.

Only a few counts were recorded for this clonotype. This rearrangement joins TRBV6-5 to TRBJ2-2; D is unclear. The CDR3 extends over 14 amino acids. The V gene's germline CDR1 is MNHEY and CDR2 SVGAGI. V was shortened by 1 base and J by 5 bases, with 8 bases between the two germline ends. In DNA form, the CDR3 reads TGTGCCAGCAGTTACTTCAGTGAAACCGGGGAGCTGTTTTTT. It specifies CASSYFSETGELFF.

This clonotype has more than one count but fewer than ten. This rearrangement joins TRBV19 to TRBJ2-2; 9 bases fit TRBD2. CDR1 and CDR2 from the germline V gene are LNHDA and SQIVND (reference sequence). The V gene end was trimmed by 0 bases and the J gene end by 4 bases; junction bases not matched to a gene: 9. This CDR3 comprises 18 residues. The CDR3 here is CASSIDPVAGEFTGELFF. The CDR3, as DNA: TGTGCCAGTAGTATAGATCCCGTAGCGGGGGAGTTCACCGGGGAGCTGTTTTTT.

This clonotype was observed a few times. The V call is TRBV29-1, the J call TRBJ1-1; 7 bases are shared with TRBD1. Germline loops: CDR1 SQVTM, CDR2 ANQGSEA. This CDR3 is 12 amino acids long. V gave up 7 bases and J gave up 6 bases; unmatched junction bases: 8. This chain's CDR3 is CSGYRGGAEAFF. The CDR3 nucleotides are TGCAGCGGATACAGGGGAGGGGCTGAAGCTTTCTTT.

This clonotype was seen only a few times. This sequence joins TRBV12-3 or TRBV12-4 and TRBJ1-2; D uncertain. The CDR3 has 13 amino acids. Trimming took 0 bases from V and 8 from J, leaving 10 bases between them. The CDR3 DNA reads as TGTGCCAGCAGTTTAGCGGCTTGGGAAGGCTACACCTTC. Its protein is CASSLAAWEGYTF.

V usage is TRBV15 and J usage is TRBJ2-7; D is unclear. V was trimmed by 3 bases and J by 1 base, leaving 7 bases between them. The CDR3 is 13 amino acids. The germline gives CDR1 LNHNV, CDR2 YYDKDF (reference sequence). The CDR3 protein is CATSSIGSYEQYF. The CDR3 nucleotides are TGTGCCACCAGCAGTATCGGTTCCTACGAGCAGTACTTC. Full variable domain (missing parts from reference TRBV15 and TRBJ2-7): DAMVIQNPRYQVTQFGKPVTLSCSQTLNHNVMYWYQQKSSQAPKLLFHYYDKDFNNEADTPDNFQSRRPNTSFCFLDIRSPGLGDTAMYLCATSSIGSYEQYFGPGTRLTVT.

This clonotype was found a few times. The chain recombines TRBV23-1 with TRBJ2-5, with 9 nucleotides matching TRBD1. TRBV23-1 is assigned to the ORF class and has an uncertain function. The V segment lost 1 base and the J segment 7 bases; nucleotides outside the gene matches: 13. The CDR3 is made up of 17 amino acids. The CDR3 protein is CASSQLADRGEGGTQYF. In nucleotides, the CDR3 is TGCGCCAGCAGTCAATTGGCGGACAGGGGCGAAGGTGGGACCCAGTACTTC.

The V call is TRBV3-1, the J call TRBJ2-2, with a weak D call TRBD2 (5 bases). V was trimmed by 2 bases and J by 0 bases, leaving 13 bases between them. CDR1 and CDR2 from the germline V gene are LGHDT and YNNKEL (reference sequence). This CDR3 is built from 17 residues. The CDR3 loop reads CASSQKGRHSNTGELFF. For the CDR3, the DNA is TGTGCCAGCAGCCAAAAAGGGAGACACTCGAACACCGGGGAGCTGTTTTTT.

Only a few counts were recorded for this clonotype. This sequence joins TRBV6-5 and TRBJ1-6; D gene ambiguous. Germline CDR1 and CDR2: MNHEY and SVGAGI. The CDR3 runs to 15 residues. V lost 6 bases and J lost 5, with 14 bases in between. CDR3 in DNA: TGTGCCAGCAGGACCGCCTTTTCGGATAATTCACCCCTCCACTTT. Translated: CASRTAFSDNSPLHF.

This rearrangement joins TRBV15 to TRBJ1-1; no firm D call. The CDR3 runs 13 residues. The germline gives CDR1 LNHNV, CDR2 YYDKDF (reference sequence). V was cut by 5 bases and J by 5 bases, with 12 bases left in between. The DNA for the CDR3 is TGTGCCACCAGCTCAAGCAGGCGTACTGAAGCTTTCTTT. Translating gives CATSSSRRTEAFF.